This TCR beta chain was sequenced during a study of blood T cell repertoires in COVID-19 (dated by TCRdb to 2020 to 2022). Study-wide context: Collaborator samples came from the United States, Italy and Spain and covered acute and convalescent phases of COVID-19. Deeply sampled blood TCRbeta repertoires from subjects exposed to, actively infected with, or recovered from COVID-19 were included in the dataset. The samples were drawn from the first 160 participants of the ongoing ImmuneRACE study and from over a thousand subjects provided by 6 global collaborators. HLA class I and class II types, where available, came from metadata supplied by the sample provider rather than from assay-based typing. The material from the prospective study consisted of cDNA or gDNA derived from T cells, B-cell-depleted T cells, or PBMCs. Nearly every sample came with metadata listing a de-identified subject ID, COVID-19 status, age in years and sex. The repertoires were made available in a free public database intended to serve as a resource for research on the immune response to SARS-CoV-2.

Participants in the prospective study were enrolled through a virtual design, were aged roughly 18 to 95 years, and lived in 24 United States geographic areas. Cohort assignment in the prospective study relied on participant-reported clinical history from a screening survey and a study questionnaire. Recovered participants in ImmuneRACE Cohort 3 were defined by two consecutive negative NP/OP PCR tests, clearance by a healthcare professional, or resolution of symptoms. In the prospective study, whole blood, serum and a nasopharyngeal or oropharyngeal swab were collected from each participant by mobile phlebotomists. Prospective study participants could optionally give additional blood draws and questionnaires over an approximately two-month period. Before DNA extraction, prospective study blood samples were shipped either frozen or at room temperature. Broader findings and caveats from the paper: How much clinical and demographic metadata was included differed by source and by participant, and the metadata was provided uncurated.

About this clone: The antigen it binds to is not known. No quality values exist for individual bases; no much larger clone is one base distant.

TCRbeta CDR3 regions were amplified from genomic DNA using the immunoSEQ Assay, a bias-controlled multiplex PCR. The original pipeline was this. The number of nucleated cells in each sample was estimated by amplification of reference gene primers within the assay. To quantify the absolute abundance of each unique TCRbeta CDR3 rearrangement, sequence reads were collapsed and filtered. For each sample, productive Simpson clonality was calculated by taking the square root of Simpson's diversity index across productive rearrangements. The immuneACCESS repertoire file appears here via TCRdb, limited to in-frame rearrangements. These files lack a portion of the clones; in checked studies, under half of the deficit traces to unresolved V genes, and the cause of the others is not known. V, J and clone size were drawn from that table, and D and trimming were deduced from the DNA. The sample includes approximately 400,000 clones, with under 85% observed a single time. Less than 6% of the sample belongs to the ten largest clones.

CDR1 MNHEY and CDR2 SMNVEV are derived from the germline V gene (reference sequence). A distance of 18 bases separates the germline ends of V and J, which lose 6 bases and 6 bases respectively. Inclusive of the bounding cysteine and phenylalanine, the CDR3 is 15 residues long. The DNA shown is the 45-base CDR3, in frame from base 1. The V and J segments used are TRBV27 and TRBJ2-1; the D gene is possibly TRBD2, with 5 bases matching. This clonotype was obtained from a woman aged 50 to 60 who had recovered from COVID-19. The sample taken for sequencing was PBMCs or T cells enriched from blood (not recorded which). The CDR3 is CASSGGFSVTNEQFF. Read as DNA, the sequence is TGTGCCAGCAGCGGTGGGTTTAGCGTGACCAATGAGCAGTTCTTC.